This T cell receptor (beta chain) was sequenced during a study of T cell responses to AZD1222 COVID-19 vaccine. Overall study findings and caveats: Spike-specific TCR breadth and depth both grew after two AZD1222 doses. Donors were chiefly white British, with a greater number of females, and clonal diversity was perhaps underestimated.

Some clones are missing from TCRdb's copy, which holds only in-frame ones; the method was immunoSEQ multiplex PCR. Here the sample spans 150,000 to 180,000 clones, 86% being singletons. Germline assignment: CDR1 SGHRS and CDR2 YFSETQ. Trimming pared 4 bases from V and 6 bases from J, leaving 14 bases between. This CDR3 has 13 residues. To note about this clone: Its antigen is as yet unknown.

The chain combines TRBV5-1 with TRBJ2-7, with D possibly called TRBD1 or TRBD2 (5 bases each). The specimen comprised peripheral blood, sampled on day 0 of MenACWY control vaccination. The clonotype comes from an adult in good health. The CDR3 DNA reads TGCGCCAGCAGCACCCAAACTAGGGGCGAGCAGTACTTC. Its translation: CASSTQTRGEQYF.